This passage covers 16 T cell receptor beta chains from one sample sequenced in a study of cytomegalovirus exposure and HLA in healthy donors. Primers for the PCR totalled 60 Vbeta and 13 Jbeta. Generated by immunoSEQ multiplex PCR, the TCRdb table keeps only in-frame clones and is missing some. Of roughly 200,000 clones in the sample, around 73% were seen once. The sample was PBMCs. Receptors originate from a woman younger than 45 in good health and CMV-seropositive.

The rearrangement links TRBV9 to TRBJ2-3, with TRBD1 matching 9 bases. The CDR3 totals 16 residues. V was pared by 2 bases and J by 2 bases, with 6 bases of the junction left unmatched. CDR1 and CDR2 (germline): SGDLS, YYNGEE. The CDR3 coding sequence is TGTGCCAGCAGCGTGACAGGGGGAGCCCTCACAGATACGCAGTATTTT. Translated, it gives CASSVTGGALTDTQYF.

The gene calls are TRBV19 and TRBJ2-1, with 7 bases fitting TRBD1. V trimming: 6 bases; J trimming: 3 bases; junction bases outside the gene matches: 2. CDR1 is LNHDA, CDR2 SQIVND, per germline (reference sequence). The CDR3 consists of 13 residues. CDR3: CASSRDSYNEQFF. The CDR3 nucleotides are TGTGCCAGTAGCCGGGACAGCTACAATGAGCAGTTCTTC. The full variable domain, completed using reference TRBV19 and TRBJ2-1, is DGGITQSPKYLFRKEGQNVTLSCEQNLNHDAMYWYRQDPGQGLRLIYYSQIVNDFQKGDIAEGYSVSREKKESFPLTVTSAQKNPTAFYLCASSRDSYNEQFFGPGTRLTVL.

This chain uses TRBV7-2 with TRBJ1-2; 7 nucleotides line up with TRBD1. Trimming removed 3 bases from V and 3 bases from J; junction bases left unmatched: 4. The CDR3 spans 14 residues. From germline, CDR1 is SGHTA and CDR2 FQGNSA. CDR3 residues: CASSLTGSDYGYTF. The DNA of the CDR3 is TGTGCCAGCAGCTTGACAGGGTCGGACTATGGCTACACCTTC.

This clone has only a few counts. The V call is TRBV14, the J call TRBJ1-6; a weak D match, TRBD1 (6 bases). V lost 4 bases, J lost 9 bases, and 16 bases lay in between. From germline, CDR1 is SGHDN and CDR2 FVKESK. The CDR3 extends over 15 amino acids. As DNA, the CDR3 is TGTGCCAGCAGCCGACGGACAGCCTTGAGTTCACCCCTCCACTTT. Its protein product is CASSRRTALSSPLHF.

V and J are TRBV19 and TRBJ1-2, with D maybe TRBD1 (5 bases). Trimming shortened V by 3 bases and J by 4 bases, and 18 bases separated the two germline ends. Per the germline V gene, CDR1 is LNHDA and CDR2 is SQIVND (reference sequence). This CDR3 contains 16 residues. For the CDR3, the DNA is TGTGCCAGTAGTATTGACAGCGCGGCCCCACTCTATGGCTACACCTTC. Its translation: CASSIDSAAPLYGYTF.

The genes are TRBV5-1 and TRBJ2-3; D unresolved. Germline V gene lookup returns CDR1 SGHRS and CDR2 YFSETQ. The CDR3 runs to 12 residues. The germline V and J ends were trimmed by 0 bases and 4 bases, with 3 bases remaining between them. The CDR3 DNA reads as TGCGCCAGCAGCTTGGTCGCAGATACGCAGTATTTT. Its translation: CASSLVADTQYF.

The chain links TRBV5-4 to TRBJ1-1, with TRBD1 matching 7 bases. The trim removed 3 bases at V and 0 bases at J, leaving 8 bases unmatched. Germline V gene lookup returns CDR1 SGHNT and CDR2 YYREEE (reference sequence). This CDR3 has 16 amino acids. The CDR3 is CASSWNPGQMNTEAFF. CDR3 in DNA: TGTGCCAGCAGCTGGAATCCGGGACAGATGAACACTGAAGCTTTCTTT. The full variable domain, with the rest looked up from reference TRBV5-4 and TRBJ1-1, is ETGVTQSPTHLIKTRGQQVTLRCSSQSGHNTVSWYQQALGQGPQFIFQYYREEENGRGNFPPRFSGLQFPNYSSELNVNALELDDSALYLCASSWNPGQMNTEAFFGQGTRLTVV.

This chain links TRBV13 with TRBJ1-1; tentative D call: TRBD1 (5 bases). This CDR3 has 14 residues. CDR1 is PRHDT and CDR2 is FYEKMQ in the germline V gene (reference sequence). Trimming took 5 bases from V and 1 from J, leaving 11 bases between them. CDR3 sequence (DNA): TGTGCCAGCAGCGTCAGGGTTCCGAACACTGAAGCTTTCTTT. The encoded protein is CASSVRVPNTEAFF.

V is TRBV30 and J is TRBJ1-4; a possible D gene is TRBD1 (5 bases). V was cut by 8 bases and J by 14 bases, with 21 bases left in between. This CDR3 contains 12 residues. From germline, CDR1 is GTSNPN and CDR2 SVGIG (reference sequence). The CDR3 bases are TGTGCCCTCACGGGTCGGCGGGGCATGCTGTTTTTT. This gives the protein CALTGRRGMLFF.

This chain's CDR3 is CAWSVRDQETQYF. The CDR3 nucleotides read TGTGCCTGGAGTGTCAGGGACCAAGAGACCCAGTACTTC. V and J are TRBV30 and TRBJ2-5; tentative D call: TRBD1 (5 bases). Germline-derived CDR1 and CDR2 are GTSNPN and SVGIG (reference sequence). The CDR3 loop spans 13 amino acids. V was trimmed by 0 bases and J by 0 bases, leaving 5 bases between them. The full variable domain, its missing parts supplied by reference TRBV30 and TRBJ2-5, is SQTIHQWPATLVQPVGSPLSLECTVEGTSNPNLYWYRQAAGRGLQLLFYSVGIGQISSEVPQNLSASRPQDRQFILSSKKLLLSDSGFYLCAWSVRDQETQYFGPGTRLLVL.

The rearrangement links TRBV5-1 to TRBJ1-2, with 9 bases fitting TRBD1. The V segment lost 2 bases and the J segment 6 bases; nucleotides outside the gene matches: 2. The CDR3 spans 13 residues. Germline V gene lookup returns CDR1 SGHRS and CDR2 YFSETQ. The DNA for the CDR3 is TGCGCCAGCAGCTTACGGACAGGGGATGGCTACACCTTC. Its translation is CASSLRTGDGYTF.

V is TRBV6-1 and J is TRBJ2-5, with a possible D match to TRBD1 (5 bases). Germline CDR1 MNHNS, CDR2 SASEGT. The CDR3 contains 14 residues. Trimming left V 4 bases short and J 2 bases short, with 11 bases between. The CDR3 coding sequence is TGTGCCAGCAGTGGTCGACAGCTGCAAGAGACCCAGTACTTC. As protein: CASSGRQLQETQYF.

This sequence joins TRBV30 and TRBJ2-7, with 9 bases fitting TRBD1. Trimming took 0 bases from V and 8 from J; bases not matched to a gene: 14. Germline V gives CDR1 GTSNPN, CDR2 SVGIG (reference sequence). This CDR3 contains 16 residues. CDR3 DNA sequence: TGTGCCTGGAGTGTATATATGGGACAGGGAATTATTAAGCAGTACTTC. Protein sequence: CAWSVYMGQGIIKQYF.

This CDR3 is CASSRLAGYNEQFF. The CDR3 nucleotides read TGTGCCAGCAGCCGGCTAGCGGGGTACAATGAGCAGTTCTTC. The gene calls are TRBV7-3 and TRBJ2-1, with 9 bases that match TRBD2. J gave up 4 bases and V 5 bases, and 3 bases lay outside the gene matches. The germline gives CDR1 SGHTA, CDR2 FQGTGA. The CDR3 has 14 amino acids.

The CDR3 region is CASSPSRGINQPQHF. The CDR3 bases are TGTGCCAGCTCACCCTCGAGGGGGATAAATCAGCCCCAGCATTTT. This rearrangement joins TRBV18 to TRBJ1-5; maybe TRBD1 (6 bases). V dropped 3 bases and J dropped 4 bases, with 13 bases sitting between them. Germline CDR1 and CDR2: KGHSH and LQKENI. This CDR3 comprises 15 residues.

This clone was detected once. This rearrangement joins TRBV6-5 to TRBJ1-1, with D perhaps TRBD1 (6 bases). The CDR3 extends over 15 amino acids. Germline lookup yields CDR1 MNHEY and CDR2 SVGAGI. The V and J ends lost 5 bases and 4 bases respectively, with 17 bases between them. CDR3 in DNA: TGTGCCAGCAGTCCCAGGGGTGGGGGGGCCACTGAAGCTTTCTTT. This codes for CASSPRGGGATEAFF.